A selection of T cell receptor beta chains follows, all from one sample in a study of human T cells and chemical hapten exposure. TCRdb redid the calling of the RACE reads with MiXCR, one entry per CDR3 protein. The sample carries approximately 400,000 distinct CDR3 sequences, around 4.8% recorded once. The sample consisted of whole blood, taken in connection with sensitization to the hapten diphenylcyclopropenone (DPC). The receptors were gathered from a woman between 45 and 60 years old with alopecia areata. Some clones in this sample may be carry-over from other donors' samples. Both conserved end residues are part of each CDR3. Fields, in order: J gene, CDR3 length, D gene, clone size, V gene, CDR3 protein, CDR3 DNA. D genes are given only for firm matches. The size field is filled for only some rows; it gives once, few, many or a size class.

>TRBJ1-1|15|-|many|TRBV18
CASSPFGNMNTEAFF
TGTGCCAGCTCACCATTTGGAAACATGAACACTGAAGCTTTCTTT
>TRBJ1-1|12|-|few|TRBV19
CASSIDKTEAFF
TGTGCCAGTAGTATAGATAAAACTGAAGCTTTCTTT
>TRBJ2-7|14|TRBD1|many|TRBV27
CASSSGTGGAEQYF
TGTGCCAGCAGCTCGGGGACAGGGGGCGCCGAGCAGTACTTC
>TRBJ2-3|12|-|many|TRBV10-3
CAISGRGDTQYF
TGTGCCATCAGTGGGCGGGGAGATACGCAGTATTTT
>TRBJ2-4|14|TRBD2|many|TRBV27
CASPGGLAKNIQYF
TGTGCCAGTCCGGGAGGACTAGCCAAAAACATTCAGTACTTC
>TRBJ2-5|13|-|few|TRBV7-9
CASSPDPAETQYF
TGTGCCAGCAGCCCGGACCCTGCAGAGACCCAGTACTTC
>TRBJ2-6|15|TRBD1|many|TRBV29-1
CSVGQDLSGANVLTF
TGCAGCGTGGGACAGGATCTCTCTGGGGCCAACGTCCTGACTTTC
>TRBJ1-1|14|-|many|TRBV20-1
CSARVEGSHTEAFF
TGCAGTGCTAGAGTGGAAGGGTCTCACACTGAAGCTTTCTTT
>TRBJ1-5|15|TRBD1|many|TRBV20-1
CSRDRGPGDVKAQHF
TGCTCAAGGGACAGGGGGCCCGGAGACGTTAAAGCCCAGCATTTT
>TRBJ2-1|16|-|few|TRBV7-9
CASSNPGGTSYNEQFF
TGTGCCAGCAGCAACCCCGGGGGAACTTCTTACAATGAGCAGTTCTTC
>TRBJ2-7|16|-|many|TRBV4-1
CASSQGWSGGPYEQYF
TGCGCCAGCAGCCAGGGCTGGTCTGGGGGGCCCTACGAGCAGTACTTC
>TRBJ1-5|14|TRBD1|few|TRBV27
CASGNRGRNQPQHF
TGTGCCAGCGGGAACAGGGGGAGAAATCAGCCCCAGCATTTT
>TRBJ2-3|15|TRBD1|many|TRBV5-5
CASSLGDSVPDTQYF
TGTGCCAGCAGCTTGGGGGACAGTGTTCCAGATACGCAGTATTTT
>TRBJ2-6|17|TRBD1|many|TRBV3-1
CASSQEGTGPGANVLTF
TGTGCCAGCAGCCAAGAAGGGACAGGTCCTGGGGCCAACGTCCTGACTTTC
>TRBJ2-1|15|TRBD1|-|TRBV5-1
CASSLMGQLYNEQFF
TGCGCCAGCAGCTTGATGGGACAGTTGTACAATGAGCAGTTCTTC
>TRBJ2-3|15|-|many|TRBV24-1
CATSGNSGGVGTQYF
TGTGCCACCAGTGGTAACAGCGGAGGGGTCGGTACGCAGTATTTT
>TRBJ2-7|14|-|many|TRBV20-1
CSARDDKQDYEQYF
TGCAGTGCTAGAGATGATAAGCAGGACTACGAGCAGTACTTC
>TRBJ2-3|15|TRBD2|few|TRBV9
CASSASGTGTDTQYF
TGTGCCAGCAGCGCTAGCGGGACTGGCACAGATACGCAGTATTTT
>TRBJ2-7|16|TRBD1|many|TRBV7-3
CASSRAGGTGTYEQYF
TGTGCCAGCAGCCGGGCCGGGGGGACAGGGACCTACGAGCAGTACTTC
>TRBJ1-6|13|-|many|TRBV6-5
CASSPGLISPLHF
TGTGCCAGCAGTCCGGGCCTCATCTCACCCCTCCACTTT
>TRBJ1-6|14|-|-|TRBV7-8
CASSINSYNSPLHF
TGTGCCAGCAGCATCAACAGCTATAATTCACCCCTCCACTTT
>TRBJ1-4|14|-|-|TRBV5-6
CASSLTGAGGKLFF
TGTGCCAGCAGCTTGACAGGCGCCGGGGGAAAACTGTTTTTT